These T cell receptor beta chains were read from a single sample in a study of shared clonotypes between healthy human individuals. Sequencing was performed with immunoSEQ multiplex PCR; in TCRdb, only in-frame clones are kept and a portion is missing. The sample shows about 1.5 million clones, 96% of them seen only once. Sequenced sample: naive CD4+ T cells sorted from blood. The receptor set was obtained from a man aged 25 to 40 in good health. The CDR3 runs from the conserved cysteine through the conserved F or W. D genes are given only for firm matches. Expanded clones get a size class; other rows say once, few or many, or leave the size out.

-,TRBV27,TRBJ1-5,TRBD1,CASSLGQGGNQPQHF,TGTGCCAGCAGTTTAGGACAGGGTGGAAATCAGCCCCAGCATTTT
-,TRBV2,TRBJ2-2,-,CASSFFTGELFF,TGTGCCAGCAGTTTCTTTACCGGGGAGCTGTTTTTT
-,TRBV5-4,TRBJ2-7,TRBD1,CASIVTGGQKYQQYF,TGTGCCAGCATCGTGACAGGGGGCCAAAAGTACCAGCAGTACTTC
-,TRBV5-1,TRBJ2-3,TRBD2,CASRHLADVTDTQYF,TGCGCCAGCAGGCATCTAGCGGACGTCACAGATACGCAGTATTTT
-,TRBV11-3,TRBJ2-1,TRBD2,CASSLEREGQDEQFF,TGTGCCAGCAGCTTAGAACGGGAGGGCCAGGATGAGCAGTTCTTC
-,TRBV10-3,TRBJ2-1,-,CAISELGQAYNEQFF,TGTGCCATCAGTGAGTTGGGACAAGCTTACAATGAGCAGTTCTTC
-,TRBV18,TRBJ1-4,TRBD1,CASSPQVTGTENEKLFF,TGTGCCAGCTCACCACAGGTAACCGGGACAGAAAATGAAAAACTGTTTTTT
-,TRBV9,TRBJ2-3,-,CASSSGSLSTDTQYF,TGTGCCAGCAGCAGTGGGTCGTTAAGCACAGATACGCAGTATTTT
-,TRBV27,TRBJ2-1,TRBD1,CASSPKDRGDDNEQFF,TGTGCCAGCAGTCCGAAGGACAGGGGGGACGACAATGAGCAGTTCTTC
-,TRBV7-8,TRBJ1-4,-,CASSLRSGDEKLFF,TGTGCCAGCAGCTTAAGGTCCGGTGATGAAAAACTGTTTTTT
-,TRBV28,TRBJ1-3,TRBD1,CASSSGTVISGNTIYF,TGTGCCAGCAGTTCCGGGACAGTTATCTCTGGAAACACCATATATTTT
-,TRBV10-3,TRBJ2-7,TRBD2,CAISEGIAGTYEQYF,TGTGCCATCAGTGAGGGAATAGCGGGAACCTACGAGCAGTACTTC
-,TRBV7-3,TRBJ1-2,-,CASSQGANYGYTF,TGTGCCAGCAGCCAAGGGGCTAACTATGGCTACACCTTC
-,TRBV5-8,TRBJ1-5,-,CASSSQGIVSHYNQPQHF,TGTGCCAGCAGCTCACAGGGAATTGTCTCCCACTATAATCAGCCCCAGCATTTT
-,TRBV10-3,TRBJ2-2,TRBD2,CAISGGTSGLSSGELFF,TGTGCCATCAGTGGAGGGACTAGCGGCCTCTCCTCCGGGGAGCTGTTTTTT
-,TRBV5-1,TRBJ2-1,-,CASSLDIHNEQFF,TGCGCCAGCAGCTTGGATATACACAATGAGCAGTTCTTC
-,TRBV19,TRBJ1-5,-,CASSSSVIQPQHF,TGTGCCAGTAGTAGCAGCGTGATCCAGCCCCAGCATTTT
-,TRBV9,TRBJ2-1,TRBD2,CASSVGLGGQYNEQFF,TGTGCCAGCAGCGTGGGACTAGGAGGGCAATACAATGAGCAGTTCTTC
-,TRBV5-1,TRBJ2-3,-,CASSLHAGRGLADTQYF,TGCGCCAGCAGCTTGCATGCAGGGCGAGGCCTTGCAGATACGCAGTATTTT
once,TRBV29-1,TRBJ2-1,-,CSVVRYSSGGYWSSSYNEQFF,TGCAGCGTTGTCAGGTACTCTTCCGGGGGCTATTGGTCCAGCTCCTACAATGAGCAGTTCTTC
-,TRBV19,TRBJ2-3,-,CASSIADAGDTQYF,TGTGCCAGTAGTATTGCAGATGCAGGAGATACGCAGTATTTT
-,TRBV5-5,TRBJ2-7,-,CASSFGRAAEQYF,TGTGCCAGCAGCTTCGGCAGGGCGGCCGAGCAGTACTTC
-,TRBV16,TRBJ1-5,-,CASSQWANQPQHF,TGTGCCAGCAGCCAATGGGCTAATCAGCCCCAGCATTTT
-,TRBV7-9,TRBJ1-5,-,CASSPWDNDRNQPQHF,TGTGCCAGCAGCCCCTGGGACAACGATCGCAATCAGCCCCAGCATTTT
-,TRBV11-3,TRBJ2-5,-,CASSLGGIQETQYF,TGTGCCAGCAGCTTAGGGGGGATCCAAGAGACCCAGTACTTC
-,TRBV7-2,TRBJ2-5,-,CASSLGPLGRQETQYF,TGTGCCAGCAGCTTAGGACCTCTCGGTAGACAAGAGACCCAGTACTTC
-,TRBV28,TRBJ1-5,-,CASSTNRGGGGQPQHF,TGTGCCAGCAGTACAAACAGAGGGGGGGGAGGTCAGCCCCAGCATTTT
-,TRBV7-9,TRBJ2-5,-,CASSLALGFQETQYF,TGTGCCAGCAGCTTAGCGCTCGGGTTCCAAGAGACCCAGTACTTC
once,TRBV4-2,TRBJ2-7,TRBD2,CASSQVRQTSGIIYEQYF,TGTGCCAGCAGCCAAGTACGACAGACTAGCGGGATTATCTACGAGCAGTACTTC
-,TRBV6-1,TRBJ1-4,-,CASSDSLKLFF,TGTGCCAGCAGTGACTCGTTAAAACTGTTTTTT
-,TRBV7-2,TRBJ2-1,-,CASSKGPNNEQFF,TGTGCCAGCAGCAAAGGACCGAACAATGAGCAGTTCTTC
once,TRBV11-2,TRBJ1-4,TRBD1,CASSSLGQGFKNEKLFF,TGTGCCAGCAGCTCCCTCGGACAGGGGTTTAAAAATGAAAAACTGTTTTTT
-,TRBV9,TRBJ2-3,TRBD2,CASSVALAGALDTQYF,TGTGCCAGCAGCGTAGCACTAGCGGGAGCTCTAGATACGCAGTATTTT
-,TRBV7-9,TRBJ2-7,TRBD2,CASSQALAGPREYF,TGTGCCAGCAGCCAGGCCCTAGCGGGACCCCGGGAGTACTTC
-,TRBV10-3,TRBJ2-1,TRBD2,CAISALGLAAYNEQFF,TGTGCCATCAGTGCACTGGGACTAGCGGCTTACAATGAGCAGTTCTTC
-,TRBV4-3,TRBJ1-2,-,CASSQDVLAPYGYTF,TGCGCCAGCAGCCAAGATGTACTCGCCCCCTATGGCTACACCTTC
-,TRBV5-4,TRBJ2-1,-,CASNLNNEQFF,TGTGCCAGCAACCTTAACAATGAGCAGTTCTTC
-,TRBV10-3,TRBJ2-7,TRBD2,CAISELATGGTYEQYF,TGTGCCATCAGTGAACTGGCCACCGGGGGGACCTACGAGCAGTACTTC